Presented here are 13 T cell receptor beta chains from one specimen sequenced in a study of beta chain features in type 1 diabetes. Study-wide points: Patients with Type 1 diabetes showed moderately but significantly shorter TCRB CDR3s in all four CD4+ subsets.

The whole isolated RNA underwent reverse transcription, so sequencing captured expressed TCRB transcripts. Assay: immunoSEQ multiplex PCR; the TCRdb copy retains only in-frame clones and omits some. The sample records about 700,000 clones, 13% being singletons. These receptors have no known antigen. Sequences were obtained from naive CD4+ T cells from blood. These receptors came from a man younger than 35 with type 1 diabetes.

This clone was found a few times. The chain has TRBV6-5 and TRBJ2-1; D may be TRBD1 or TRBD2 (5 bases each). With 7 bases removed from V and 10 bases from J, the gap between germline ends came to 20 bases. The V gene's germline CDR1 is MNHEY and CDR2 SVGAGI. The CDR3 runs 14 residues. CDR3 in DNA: TGTGCCAGCAAAGGGGACCACTTTTTTCGCGAGCAGTTCTTC. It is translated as CASKGDHFFREQFF.

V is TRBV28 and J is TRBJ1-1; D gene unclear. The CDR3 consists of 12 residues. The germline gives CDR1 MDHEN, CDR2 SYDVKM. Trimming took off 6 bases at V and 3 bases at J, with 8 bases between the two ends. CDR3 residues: CASRSTDTEAFF. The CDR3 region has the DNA TGTGCCAGCAGATCAACGGACACTGAAGCTTTCTTT. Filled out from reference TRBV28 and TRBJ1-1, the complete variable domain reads DVKVTQSSRYLVKRTGEKVFLECVQDMDHENMFWYRQDPGLGLRLIYFSYDVKMKEKGDIPEGYSVSREKKERFSLILESASTNQTSMYLCASRSTDTEAFFGQGTRLTVV.

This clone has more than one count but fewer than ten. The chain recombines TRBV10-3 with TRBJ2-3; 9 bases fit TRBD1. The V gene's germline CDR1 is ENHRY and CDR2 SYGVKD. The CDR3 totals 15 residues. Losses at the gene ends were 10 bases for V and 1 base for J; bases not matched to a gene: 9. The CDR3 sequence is CATAKGDRGTDTQYF. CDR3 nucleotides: TGTGCCACCGCGAAGGGGGACAGGGGCACAGATACGCAGTATTTT.

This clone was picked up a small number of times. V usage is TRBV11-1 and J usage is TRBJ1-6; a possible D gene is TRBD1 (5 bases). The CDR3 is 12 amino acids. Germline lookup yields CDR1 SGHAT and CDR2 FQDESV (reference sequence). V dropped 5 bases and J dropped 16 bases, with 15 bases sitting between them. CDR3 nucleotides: TGTGCCAGCAGCACACAGCCGGGACCGCTCCACTTT. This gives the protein CASSTQPGPLHF.

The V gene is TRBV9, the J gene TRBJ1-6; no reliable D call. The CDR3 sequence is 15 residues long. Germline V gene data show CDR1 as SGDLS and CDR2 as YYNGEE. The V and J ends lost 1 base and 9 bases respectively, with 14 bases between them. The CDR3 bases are TGTGCCAGCAGCGTATTCCGTGAGGGCGGTTCACCCCTCCACTTT. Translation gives CASSVFREGGSPLHF.

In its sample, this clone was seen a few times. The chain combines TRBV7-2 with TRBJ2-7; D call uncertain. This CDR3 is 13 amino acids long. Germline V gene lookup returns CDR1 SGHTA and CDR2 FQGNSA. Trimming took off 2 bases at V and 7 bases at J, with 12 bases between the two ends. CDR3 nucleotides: TGTGCCAGCAGCTTAAGGACCCGCGAGGAGCAGTACTTC. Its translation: CASSLRTREEQYF. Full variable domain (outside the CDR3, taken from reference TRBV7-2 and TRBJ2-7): GAGVSQSPSNKVTEKGKDVELRCDPISGHTALYWYRQSLGQGLEFLIYFQGNSAPDKSGLPSDRFSAERTGGSVSTLTIQRTQQEDSAVYLCASSLRTREEQYFGPGTRLTVT.

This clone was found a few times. The CDR3 loop reads CASSDLVTGETEAFF. For the CDR3, the DNA is TGTGCCAGCAGTGACCTAGTCACAGGGGAAACTGAAGCTTTCTTT. The rearrangement links TRBV25-1 to TRBJ1-1; 7 bases line up with TRBD1. Germline V gives CDR1 MGHDK, CDR2 SYGVNS. CDR3 length equals 15 residues. With 3 bases clipped from V and 5 bases from J, the junction kept 9 bases outside the gene matches.

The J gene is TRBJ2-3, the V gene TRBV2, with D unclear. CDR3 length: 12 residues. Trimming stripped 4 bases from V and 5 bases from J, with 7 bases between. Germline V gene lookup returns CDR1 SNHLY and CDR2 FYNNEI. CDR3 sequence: CASSVVVDTQYF. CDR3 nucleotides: TGTGCCAGCAGTGTGGTTGTAGATACGCAGTATTTT.

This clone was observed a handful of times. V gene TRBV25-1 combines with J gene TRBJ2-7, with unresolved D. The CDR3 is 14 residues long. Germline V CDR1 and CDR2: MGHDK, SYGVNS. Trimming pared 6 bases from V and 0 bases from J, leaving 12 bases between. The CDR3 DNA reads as TGTGCCAGCAGAACGGACGGTAGCTCCTACGAGCAGTACTTC. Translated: CASRTDGSSYEQYF.

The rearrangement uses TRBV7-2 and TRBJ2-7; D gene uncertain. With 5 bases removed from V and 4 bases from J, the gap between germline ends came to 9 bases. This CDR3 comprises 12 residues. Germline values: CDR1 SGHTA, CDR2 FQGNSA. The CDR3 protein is CASSRSPYEQYF. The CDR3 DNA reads TGTGCCAGCAGCCGAAGTCCGTACGAGCAGTACTTC. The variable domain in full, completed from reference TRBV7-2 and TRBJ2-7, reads GAGVSQSPSNKVTEKGKDVELRCDPISGHTALYWYRQSLGQGLEFLIYFQGNSAPDKSGLPSDRFSAERTGGSVSTLTIQRTQQEDSAVYLCASSRSPYEQYFGPGTRLTVT.

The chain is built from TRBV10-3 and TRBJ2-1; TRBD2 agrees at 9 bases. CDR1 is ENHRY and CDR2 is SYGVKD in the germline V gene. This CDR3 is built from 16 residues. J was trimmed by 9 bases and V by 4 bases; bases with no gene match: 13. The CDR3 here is CAISGIAGDPHGEQFF. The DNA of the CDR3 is TGTGCCATCAGTGGTATAGCGGGGGACCCCCACGGTGAGCAGTTCTTC.

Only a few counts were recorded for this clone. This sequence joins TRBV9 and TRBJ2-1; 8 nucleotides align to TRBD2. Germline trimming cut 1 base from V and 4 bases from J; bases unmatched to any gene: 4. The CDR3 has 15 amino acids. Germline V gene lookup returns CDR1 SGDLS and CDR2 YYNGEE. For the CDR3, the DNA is TGTGCCAGCAGCGTAATAGCGGGACCATACAATGAGCAGTTCTTC. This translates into CASSVIAGPYNEQFF. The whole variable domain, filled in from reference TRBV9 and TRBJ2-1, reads DSGVTQTPKHLITATGQRVTLRCSPRSGDLSVYWYQQSLDQGLQFLIQYYNGEERAKGNILERFSAQQFPDLHSELNLSSLELGDSALYFCASSVIAGPYNEQFFGPGTRLTVL.

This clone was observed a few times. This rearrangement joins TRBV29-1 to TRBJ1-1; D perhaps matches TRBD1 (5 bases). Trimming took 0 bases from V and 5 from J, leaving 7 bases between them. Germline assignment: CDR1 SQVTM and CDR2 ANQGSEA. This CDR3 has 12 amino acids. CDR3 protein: CSVEDQGTEAFF. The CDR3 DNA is TGCAGCGTTGAAGATCAGGGAACTGAAGCTTTCTTT.